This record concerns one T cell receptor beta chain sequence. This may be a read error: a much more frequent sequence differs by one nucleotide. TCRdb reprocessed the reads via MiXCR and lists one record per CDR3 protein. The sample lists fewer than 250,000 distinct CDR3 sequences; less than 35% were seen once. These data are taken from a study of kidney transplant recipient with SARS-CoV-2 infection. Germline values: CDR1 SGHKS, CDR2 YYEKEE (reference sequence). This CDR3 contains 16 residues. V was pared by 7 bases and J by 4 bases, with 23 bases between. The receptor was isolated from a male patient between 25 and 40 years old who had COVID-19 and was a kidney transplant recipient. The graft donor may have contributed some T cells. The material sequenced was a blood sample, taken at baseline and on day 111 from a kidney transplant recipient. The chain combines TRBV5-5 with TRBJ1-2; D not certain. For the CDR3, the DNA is TGTGCCAGCCGATATCCTGTCTCGCGAAAGACCTATGGCTACACCTTC. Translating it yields CASRYPVSRKTYGYTF.